This section outlines one T cell receptor (beta chain) sequence together with its context. The sample belongs to a study of control samples from healthy donors and cancer patients. This CDR3 has 13 residues. V lost 4 bases, J lost 9 bases, and 13 bases lay in between. Germline CDR1 and CDR2: MNHNY and SVGAGI (reference sequence). Sequencing used immunoSEQ multiplex PCR; TCRdb keeps in-frame clones, though not all of them. The profile covers about 94,000 clones, with approximately 90% appearing a single time and less than 4.5% taken by the ten largest. What was sequenced was blood. V and J are TRBV6-6 and TRBJ2-1; tentative D call: TRBD2 (7 bases). The TCR comes from a woman younger than 30 in good health. DNA of the CDR3: TGTGCCAGCAGTTTTGGGGCGGGGGCTGAGCAGTTCTTC. It encodes CASSFGAGAEQFF.